This record concerns one TCR beta chain sequence. This sample is part of a study of blood T cell repertoires in COVID-19. At the level of the study: PBMCs, B-cell-depleted T cells, or T cells were the source of the cDNA or gDNA that made up the material.

Original analysis: Researchers report that nucleated cell counts were estimated from reference gene primer amplification. Sequencing was performed with immunoSEQ multiplex PCR; in TCRdb, only in-frame clones are kept and a portion is missing. The V and J calls and clone size come from that table; D and trimming were worked out from the DNA. The sample consists of 200,000 to 250,000 clones, roughly nine tenths of them appearing once. There are 22 residues in the CDR3. Per the germline V gene, CDR1 is SGHRS and CDR2 is YFSETQ. Trimming removed 0 bases from V and 0 bases from J; junction bases left unmatched: 20. Residents of about two dozen US areas, aged roughly 18 to 89 years, made up the participants. Participants were placed into cohorts based on the clinical history they reported.

This sequence joins TRBV5-1 and TRBJ2-1; 8 bases map to TRBD1. The clonotype comes from a woman between 45 and 65 years old in a cohort exposed to, infected with or recovered from COVID-19 (not recorded which). Sequenced: PBMCs or T cells enriched from blood (not recorded which). CDR3 sequence: CASSLAIAWGRTGLPSYNEQFF. CDR3 coding DNA: TGCGCCAGCAGCTTGGCCATTGCGTGGGGAAGGACAGGGTTGCCCTCCTACAATGAGCAGTTCTTC.